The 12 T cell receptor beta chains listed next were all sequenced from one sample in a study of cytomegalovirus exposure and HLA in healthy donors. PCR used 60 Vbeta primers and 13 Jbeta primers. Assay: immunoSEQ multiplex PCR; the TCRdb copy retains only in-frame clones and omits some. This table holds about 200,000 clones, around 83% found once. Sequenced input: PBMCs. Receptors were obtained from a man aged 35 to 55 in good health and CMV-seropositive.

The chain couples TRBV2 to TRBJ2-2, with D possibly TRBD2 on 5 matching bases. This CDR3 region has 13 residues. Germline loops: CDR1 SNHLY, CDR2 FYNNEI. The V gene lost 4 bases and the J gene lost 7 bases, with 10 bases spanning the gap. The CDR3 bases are TGTGCCAGCAGTGGTAGGGAGTACGGGGAGCTGTTTTTT. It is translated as CASSGREYGELFF. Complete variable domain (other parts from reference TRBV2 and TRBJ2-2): EPEVTQTPSHQVTQMGQEVILRCVPISNHLYFYWYRQILGQKVEFLVSFYNNEISEKSEIFDDQFSVERPDGSNFTLKIRSTKLEDSAMYFCASSGREYGELFFGEGSRLTVL.

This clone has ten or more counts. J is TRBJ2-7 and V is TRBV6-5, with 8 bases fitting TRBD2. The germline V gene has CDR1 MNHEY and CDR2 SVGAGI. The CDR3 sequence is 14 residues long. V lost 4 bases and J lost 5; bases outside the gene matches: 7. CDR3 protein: CASSFSGSVDEQYF. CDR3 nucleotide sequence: TGTGCCAGCAGTTTCAGCGGGAGTGTCGACGAGCAGTACTTC.

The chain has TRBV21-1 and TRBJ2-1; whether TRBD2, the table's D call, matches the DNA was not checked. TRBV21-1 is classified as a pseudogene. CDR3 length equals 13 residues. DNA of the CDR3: TGTGCCAGCATCCTTAGAGGATACAATGAGCAGTTCTTC. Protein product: CASILRGYNEQFF.

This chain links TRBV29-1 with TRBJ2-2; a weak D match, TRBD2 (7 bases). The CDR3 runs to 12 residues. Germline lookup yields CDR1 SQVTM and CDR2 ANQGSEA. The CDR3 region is CSGGAGTGELFF. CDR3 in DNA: TGCAGTGGGGGGGCGGGGACCGGGGAGCTGTTTTTT.

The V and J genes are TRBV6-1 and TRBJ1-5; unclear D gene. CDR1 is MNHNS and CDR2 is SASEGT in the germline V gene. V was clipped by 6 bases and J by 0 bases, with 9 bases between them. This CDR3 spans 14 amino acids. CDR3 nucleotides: TGTGCCAGCAGCCTGGAGTATAGCAATCAGCCCCAGCATTTT. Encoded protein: CASSLEYSNQPQHF.

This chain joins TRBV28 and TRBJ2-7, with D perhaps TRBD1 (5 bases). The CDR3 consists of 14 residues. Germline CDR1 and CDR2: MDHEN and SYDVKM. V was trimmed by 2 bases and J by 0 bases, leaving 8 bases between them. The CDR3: CASSLQGNSYEQYF. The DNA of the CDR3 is TGTGCCAGCAGTTTACAGGGAAACTCCTACGAGCAGTACTTC.

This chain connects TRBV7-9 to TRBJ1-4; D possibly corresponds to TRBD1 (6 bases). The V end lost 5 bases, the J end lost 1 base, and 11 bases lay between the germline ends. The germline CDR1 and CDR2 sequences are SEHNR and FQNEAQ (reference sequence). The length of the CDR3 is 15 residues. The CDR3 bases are TGTGCCAGCAGCGTTAAACAGGGAACTAATGAAAAACTGTTTTTT. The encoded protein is CASSVKQGTNEKLFF.

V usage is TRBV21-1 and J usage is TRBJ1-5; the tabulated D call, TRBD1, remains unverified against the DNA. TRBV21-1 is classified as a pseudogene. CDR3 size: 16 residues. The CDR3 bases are TGTGCCAGCAGCAAAAACGGCGACAATAGCAATCAGCCCCAGCATTTT. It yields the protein CASSKNGDNSNQPQHF.

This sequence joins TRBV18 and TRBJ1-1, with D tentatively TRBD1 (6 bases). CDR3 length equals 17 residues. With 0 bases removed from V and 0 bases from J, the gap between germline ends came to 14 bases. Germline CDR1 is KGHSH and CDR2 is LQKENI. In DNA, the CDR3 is TGTGCCAGCTCACCACCCGGGGGGGGGCGCATGAACACTGAAGCTTTCTTT. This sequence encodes CASSPPGGGRMNTEAFF.

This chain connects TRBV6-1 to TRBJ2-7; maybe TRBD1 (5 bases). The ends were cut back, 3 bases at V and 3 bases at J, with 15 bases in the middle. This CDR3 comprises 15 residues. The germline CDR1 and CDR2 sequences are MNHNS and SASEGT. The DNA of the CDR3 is TGTGCCAGCAGTGATAACAGGTGGCTAAGCTACGAGCAGTACTTC. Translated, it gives CASSDNRWLSYEQYF.

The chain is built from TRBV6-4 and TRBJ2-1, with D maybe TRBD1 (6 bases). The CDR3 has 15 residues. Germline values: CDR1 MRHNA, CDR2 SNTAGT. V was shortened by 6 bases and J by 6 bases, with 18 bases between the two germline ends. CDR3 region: CASSHREGALNEQFF. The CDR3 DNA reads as TGTGCCAGCAGCCACAGGGAAGGCGCCCTCAATGAGCAGTTCTTC.

In nucleotides, the CDR3 is TGTGCCAGCAGCCCACCGGGACTAGCCTACGAGCAGTACTTC. This gives the protein CASSPPGLAYEQYF. The J gene is TRBJ2-7, the V gene TRBV11-2; 8 nucleotides match TRBD2. V shed 5 bases, J shed 2 bases, and the junction held 5 bases outside the gene matches. The CDR3 consists of 14 residues. Germline CDR1 SGHAT, CDR2 FQNNGV.